This entry concerns a single T cell receptor (beta chain). V lost 11 bases and J lost 5, with 22 bases in between. CDR3 size: 14 residues. Germline assignment: CDR1 PRHDT and CDR2 FYEKMQ (reference sequence). The data were obtained in a study of T cell changes during pregnancy in multiple sclerosis. Clones were read by immunoSEQ multiplex PCR, and TCRdb kept only the in-frame ones, dropping some. The profile shows 35,000 to 45,000 clones, 92% of them singletons. Sequencing was performed on peripheral blood. The sequence was collected from a female donor with multiple sclerosis, enrolled in a pregnancy study. This sequence joins TRBV13 and TRBJ2-7; D may match TRBD1 or TRBD2 (6 bases each). The CDR3 region is CASSGGRGVDEQYF. For the CDR3, the DNA is TGTGCCTCATCCGGGGGCAGGGGTGTGGACGAGCAGTACTTC.